The TCR beta chain described here comes from a study of long-term antiretroviral therapy in people with HIV (dated by TCRdb to the early 2020s). For the wider study: The earliest samples were collected approximately a decade before the 2015 WHO recommendation for immediate ART, a period when ART was typically delayed until CD4 counts fell. Whether ART initiation and durable HIV suppression were associated with changes in peripheral blood TRB repertoire composition and diversity was tested in a retrospective serial study. A total of roughly 180 cryopreserved PBMC samples were contributed to the cohort by 30 adults with confirmed HIV infection, with samples collected serially over a mean of roughly six years (range 1-12). About 35% of the 30 participants with HIV were female. No cross-contamination during QIAcube processing turned up in test extractions that ran a monoclonal T-cell line alongside approximately 35 polyclonal samples. Overall study outcomes, separate from this receptor: The samples span the years 2004 to 2017, and the ART regimens used may be less effective than current regimens. Since PBMC availability was limited, sequencing covered only the TCR beta chain, with no alpha chain pairing. HIV repertoires had narrower CDR3 length ranges than controls, and the network structure suggested an antigen-experienced repertoire that shifted only slightly toward naive after ART. A significant increase in TRB diversity was found to be associated with ART initiation, although TRB diversity was observed to remain significantly below that of transplant donor controls even after long-term ART. Unsorted PBMC were profiled instead of sorted CD4+ and CD8+ T cells because pre-ART samples had limited cell numbers. Expanded TRB clones identified before ART initiation dominated the repertoire at all time points, although this dominance fluctuated and declined in many PLHIV after ART. No data were available on ART adherence, viral resistance or therapy changes, limiting inferences about post-ART repertoire changes.

Sequencing of the TRB variable region was done with the immunoSEQ hsTCRB v3.0 assay at survey level resolution. A depth of about 35,000-50,000 T-cell genomes per sample was targeted for TRB sequencing. An Illumina MiSeq with a v3 150-cycle kit was used to sequence the pooled TRB libraries. Under the source paper's analysis protocol: Repertoire analysis was run in R within a reproducible Nextflow workflow that covered QC, data transformation and analysis. LymphoSeq2, an R package for exploring AIRR-Seq data, was used to implement custom analyses. After excluding a handful of samples that yielded fewer than 5000 total TRB sequences, fewer than 200 HIV repertoires remained for analysis. Of the 188 retained HIV repertoires, about 61 were collected before and about 130 after ART initiation. Each repertoire was downsampled to 5000 TRB nucleotide sequences, and summary statistics were averaged across 100 downsampling iterations. TRB sequences were retained for analysis only if CDR3 regions of at least seven amino acids were present. A Shannon entropy-derived clonality score and the Gini coefficient were used to measure diversity. Repertoire networks linked the top 5000 CDR3 amino acid sequences whenever two sequences differed by an edit distance of one. Antigen specificity groups and MHC restriction were predicted for TRB CDR3 amino acid sequences with GLIPH2. To flag known CMV, EBV, HIV or tissue antigen associations, CDR3 amino acid sequences were matched against VDJdb and McPAS-TCR. Pre-ART, post-ART and control groups were compared with Wilcoxon signed-rank tests and Holm-Bonferroni correction. TCRdb took this table from immuneACCESS and kept in-frame rearrangements with V and J called. Such tables lack part of the clones; where checked against another copy, unresolved V genes explain under half of the gap, and the rest is unexplained. V, J and clone size were drawn from that table, and D and trimming were deduced from the DNA. Across this sample there are 35,000 to 40,000 clones, with 70% to 90% seen only once. The top ten constitute about 10% of the sample.

About this clone: The antigen this receptor binds is unknown. No much larger clone is present one base from it, and per-base qualities are unavailable.

Inclusion was restricted to participants for whom at least one PBMC sample before ART initiation and at least two post-ART samples were available. Every participant with HIV received treatment in the United States of America. Before DNA extraction, cryopreserved samples of about 1-11 million PBMC were thawed and then washed. At the time of the earliest PBMC sample, participants with HIV were aged between about 20 and 55 years. Each participant contributed PBMC samples from 1-4 timepoints before ART initiation and 2-8 timepoints after ART initiation, with a median of 7 samples. For every participant, serial HIV viral load, CD4+ T-cell count, ART history and demographic data were obtained. Using a Qiagen kit on a QIAcube, genomic DNA was extracted from unsorted PBMC, with samples processed in batches of 12. This sequence originates from a young man with HIV. Here the sequenced sample was unsorted PBMCs, taken 2.2 years after starting antiretroviral therapy.

The CDR3 in this case is CASSPQGALTGELFF. DNA sequence: TGTGCCAGCAGCCCCCAGGGGGCGCTCACCGGGGAGCTGTTTTTT. In this chain, TRBV7-9 is recombined with TRBJ2-2; 8 central nucleotides agree with TRBD1. V is cut back by 5 bases and J by 4 bases, with 6 bases in the junction unmatched. The CDR3 covers 15 residues, taking in both the cysteine and the phenylalanine. The only DNA kept is the CDR3, 45 bases in frame from the first base. CDR1 is given as SEHNR and CDR2 as FQNEAQ, both from the germline V gene (reference sequence). Reference TRBV7-9 and TRBJ2-2 genes cover what lies past the CDR3, so the full variable domain is DTGVSQNPRHKITKRGQNVTFRCDPISEHNRLYWYRQTLGQGPEFLTYFQNEAQLEKSRLLSDRFSAERPKGSFSTLEIQRTEQGDSAMYLCASSPQGALTGELFFGEGSRLTVL.